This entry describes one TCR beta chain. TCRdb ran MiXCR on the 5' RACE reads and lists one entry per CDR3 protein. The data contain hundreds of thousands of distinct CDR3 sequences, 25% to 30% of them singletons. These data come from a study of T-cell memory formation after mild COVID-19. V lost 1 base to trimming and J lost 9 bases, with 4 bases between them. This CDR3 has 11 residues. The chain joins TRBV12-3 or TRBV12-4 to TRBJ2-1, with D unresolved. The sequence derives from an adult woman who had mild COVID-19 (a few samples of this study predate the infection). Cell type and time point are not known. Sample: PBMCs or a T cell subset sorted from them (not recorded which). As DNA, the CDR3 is TGTGCCAGCAGTTTAGGGTTTGAGCAGTTCTTC. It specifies CASSLGFEQFF.